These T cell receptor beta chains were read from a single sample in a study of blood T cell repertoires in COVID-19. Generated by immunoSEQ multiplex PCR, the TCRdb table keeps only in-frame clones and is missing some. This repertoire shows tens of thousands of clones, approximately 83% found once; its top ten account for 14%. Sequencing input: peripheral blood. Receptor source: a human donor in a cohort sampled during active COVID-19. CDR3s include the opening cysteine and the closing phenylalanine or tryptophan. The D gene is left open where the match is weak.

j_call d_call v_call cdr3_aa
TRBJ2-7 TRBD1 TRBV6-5 CASSYATGGPYEQYF
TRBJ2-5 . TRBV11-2 CASSQGQNLLLRGETQYF
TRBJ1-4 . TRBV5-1 CASSSSRFRLVEKLFF
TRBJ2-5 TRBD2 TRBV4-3 CASSQYFPLAGRQETQYF
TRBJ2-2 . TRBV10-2 CASSESLAVNTGELFF
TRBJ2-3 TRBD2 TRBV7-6 CASSFIAGVPSTDTQYF
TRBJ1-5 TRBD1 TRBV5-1 CASTEDREWDQPQHF
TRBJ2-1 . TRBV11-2 CASSLEPSEYNEQFF
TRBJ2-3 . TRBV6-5 CASSYSGRARTDTQYF
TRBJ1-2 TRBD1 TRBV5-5 CASSLEGQEGSGGYTF
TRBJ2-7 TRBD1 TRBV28 CAARDRDYEQYF
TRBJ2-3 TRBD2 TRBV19 CASSIGLAASTDTQYF
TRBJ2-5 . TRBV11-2 CASDRDSLGTQYF
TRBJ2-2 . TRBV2 CASSRTRDTGELFF
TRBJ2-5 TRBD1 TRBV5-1 CASSLGQGKDQYF
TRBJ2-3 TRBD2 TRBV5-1 CASSSGTSGSSDTQYF
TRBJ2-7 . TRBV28 CASSPDERYEQYF
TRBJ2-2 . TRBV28 CATPAPERLGELFF
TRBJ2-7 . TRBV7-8 CASSLAGADYEQYF
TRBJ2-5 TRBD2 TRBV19 CASSGLAGGEETQYF
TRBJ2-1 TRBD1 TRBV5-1 CASTSRQGAYNEQFF
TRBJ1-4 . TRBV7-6 CASSPWGDEKLFF
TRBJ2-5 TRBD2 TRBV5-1 CASSTSGGEQTQYF
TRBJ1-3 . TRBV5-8 CASSFAVSSGNTIYF
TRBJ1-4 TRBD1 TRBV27 CASSFGRGFSTNEKLFF
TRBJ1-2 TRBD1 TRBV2 CASSARTGRDYGYTF
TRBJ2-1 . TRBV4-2 CASSQDTHNEQFF
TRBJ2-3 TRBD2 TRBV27 CASSSPGTSGRANTQYF
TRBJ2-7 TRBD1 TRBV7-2 CASSLKTGDREQYF
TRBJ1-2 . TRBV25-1 CASSTRTVYGYTF
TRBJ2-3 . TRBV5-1 CASSFDPLAASTDTQYF
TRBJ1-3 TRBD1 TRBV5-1 CASSAGTGENTIYF
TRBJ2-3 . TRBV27 CASSRRGGSDTQYF
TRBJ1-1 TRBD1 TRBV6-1 CASSEGTGANPEAFF
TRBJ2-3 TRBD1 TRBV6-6 CASSQDRGTDTQYF
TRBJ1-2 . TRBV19 CASTPTSTPVGYTF
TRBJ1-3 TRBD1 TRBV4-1 CASTLTGTGLSSSGNTIYF
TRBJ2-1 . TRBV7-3 CASSLIAASSYNEQFF
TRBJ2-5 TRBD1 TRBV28 CASSLGPGGGYSETQYF
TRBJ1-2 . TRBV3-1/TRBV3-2 CASSHGGNYGYTF
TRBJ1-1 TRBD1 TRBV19 CASRRDSVYTEAFF
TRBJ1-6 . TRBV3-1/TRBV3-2 CASSTTRNSPLHF
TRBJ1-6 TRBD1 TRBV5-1 CASSLGQGNSPLHF
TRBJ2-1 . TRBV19 CASTKTIGNEQFF
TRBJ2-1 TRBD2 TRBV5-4 CASSLGTNSYNEQFF
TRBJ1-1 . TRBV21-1 CASSTRPGTEAFF
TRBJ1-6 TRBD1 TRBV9 CASSVERDRNSPLHF
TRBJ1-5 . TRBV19 CASSTRGDQPQHF
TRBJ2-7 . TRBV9 CASSVESGVLSYEQYF
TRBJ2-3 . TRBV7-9 CASSLPRHTDTQYF
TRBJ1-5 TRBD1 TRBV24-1 CATSEPTGGAESQHF
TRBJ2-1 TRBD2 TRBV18 CASSPRLAGGRGNEQFF
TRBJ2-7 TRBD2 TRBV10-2 CASSDRAGGSYEQYF